This T cell receptor beta chain came from a study of CD8+CD57+ T cells in acquired aplastic anemia. Genomic DNA acted as the template from which TCR beta VDJ combination and CDR3 sequence profiling were carried out. TCRdb independently ran MiXCR on the reads; one entry per CDR3 protein. In the table there are around 170,000 distinct CDR3 sequences, 63% of which are singletons. Trimming cost V 1 base and J 4 bases, with 11 bases left between them. The V gene's germline CDR1 is SNHLY and CDR2 FYNNEI. The CDR3 spans 15 residues. J is TRBJ1-3 and V is TRBV2; D is ambiguous. This TCR derives from a human donor in good health. Sequencing used sorted CD4+, CD8+, or CD8+CD57+ T cells (not recorded which) from PBMCs. CDR3 residues: CASSEESLFGNTIYF. The CDR3 DNA is TGTGCCAGCAGTGAAGAAAGCCTCTTCGGAAACACCATATATTTT.